This is a list of T cell receptor beta chains from one sample in a study of patients and donors after allogeneic stem cell transplantation. In TCRdb, the RT-PCR reads were re-called with MiXCR into one record per CDR3 protein. The data hold 150,000 to 200,000 distinct CDR3 sequences, with 35% to 50% observed a single time. Source material: blood, either unsorted or a sorted T cell fraction (not recorded which). Every receptor here comes from a human donor who was either an allogeneic HSCT recipient or a stem cell or donor lymphocyte infusion donor (not recorded which). It is not recorded whose cells these are; they may come from a transplant donor. The CDR3 runs from the conserved cysteine through the conserved F or W. Each record gives: V gene, CDR3 protein.

>TRBV7-9
CAGSEAFF
>TRBV7-8
CASSLEAVGLRGGGYTF
>TRBV29-1
CSVERLMNTEAFF
>TRBV6-2/TRBV6-3
CASSYSELPPPTPAGNEQFF
>TRBV4-3
CASSQEIASGSNEQYF
>TRBV20-1
CSVLSGKTHEQYF
>TRBV5-6
CASSLGWDQPQHF
>TRBV4-3
CASSWTDKNTIYF
>TRBV12-3/TRBV12-4
CASSLRQVYNEQFF
>TRBV28
CASSPQGRRSPNSNYGYTF
>TRBV12-3/TRBV12-4
CASRRTDTQYF
>TRBV10-3
CAISGRAGTRDTIYF
>TRBV28
CASKGGKSPLHF
>TRBV20-1
CSAADRVKAEAFF
>TRBV29-1
CSVSPQGGQPQHF
>TRBV12-3/TRBV12-4
CASITPDGAFF
>TRBV27
CASSFDLNYGYTF
>TRBV4-3
CASSQGSETGAANIQYF
>TRBV12-3/TRBV12-4
CASSFAREQYF
>TRBV4-3
CASSQGWPYEQYF
>TRBV4-3
CASSQKSLAGEQYF
>TRBV30
CACQRTIF
>TRBV25-1
CASSDPAGYTEAFF
>TRBV7-3
CASSLASRRNTDTQYF
>TRBV7-9
CASSPDMSAQPQHF
>TRBV25-1
CASSGRTASGAFF
>TRBV7-9
CASSSPLGQQETQYF
>TRBV29-1
CSVEGDYEQYF
>TRBV6-1
CASEDRTYEQYF
>TRBV5-1
CASSLVTGGPQHF
>TRBV7-3
CASSLLPPSTDTQYF
>TRBV28
CASSLATGDNYGYTF
>TRBV5-1
CAIDADSYQPQHF
>TRBV10-3
CAISEGGQTLAEQYF
>TRBV3-1
CASSQGLAVDTQYF
>TRBV28
CASSEILVTGYTEAFF
>TRBV4-3
CASSQDHRQAPDTQYF
>TRBV27
CASSLLTGLDQPQHF
>TRBV4-3
CASSQDLRETMNTEAFF
>TRBV7-2
CASLNFVANYGYTF
>TRBV6-1
CASSEQGLYGYTF
>TRBV12-3/TRBV12-4
CASTLGLEADTQYF
>TRBV12-3/TRBV12-4
CASREAGYSYNEQFF
>TRBV2
CASSAGQGQPQHF
>TRBV4-2
CASAEGPYGYTF
>TRBV6-5
CASSQVGGGDTEAFF
>TRBV7-8
CASSSRTPNTEAFF
>TRBV18
CASSKGPTNTEAFF
>TRBV7-2
CASSFKGNTEAFF
>TRBV12-3/TRBV12-4
CASSSSGGNTIYF
>TRBV7-3
CASSLFGGTNYGYTF
>TRBV19
CASSIDASGQETQYF
>TRBV7-9
CASSLAEGTENTEAFF
>TRBV10-2
CASSDSTQYF
>TRBV7-9
CASSGVPRGDTEAFF